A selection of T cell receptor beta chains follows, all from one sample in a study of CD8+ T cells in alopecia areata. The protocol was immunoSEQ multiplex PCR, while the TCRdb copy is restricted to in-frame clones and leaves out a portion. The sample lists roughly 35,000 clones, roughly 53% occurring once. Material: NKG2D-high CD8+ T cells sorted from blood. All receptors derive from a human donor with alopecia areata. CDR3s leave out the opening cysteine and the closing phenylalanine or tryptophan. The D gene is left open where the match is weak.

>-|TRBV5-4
ASSSPREQF
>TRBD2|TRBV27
ASSLTAGGPYEQY
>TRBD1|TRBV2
ASRTTGGASGELF
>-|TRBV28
ASWRYTDTQY
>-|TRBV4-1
ASSQAVPLKGSEQY
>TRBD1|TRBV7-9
ASSSGQGIQPQH
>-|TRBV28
ASSFLPTSTGELF
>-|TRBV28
ASSTSVEQY
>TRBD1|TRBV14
ASSQDRQGPREAF
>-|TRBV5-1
ASSRLGADTQY
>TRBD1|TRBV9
ASSPGTGGRTRQF
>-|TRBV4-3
ASSQVVTNRPQY